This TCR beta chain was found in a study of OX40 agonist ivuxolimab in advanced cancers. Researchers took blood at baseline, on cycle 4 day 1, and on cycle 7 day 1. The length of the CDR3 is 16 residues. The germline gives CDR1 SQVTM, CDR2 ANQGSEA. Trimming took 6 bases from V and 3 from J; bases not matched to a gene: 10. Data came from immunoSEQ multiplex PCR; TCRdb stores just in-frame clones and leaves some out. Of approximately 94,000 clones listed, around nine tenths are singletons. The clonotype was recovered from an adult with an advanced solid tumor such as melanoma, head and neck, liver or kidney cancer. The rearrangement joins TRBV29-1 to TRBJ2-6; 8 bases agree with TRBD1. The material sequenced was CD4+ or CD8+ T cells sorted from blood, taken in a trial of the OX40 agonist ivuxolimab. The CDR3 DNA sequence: TGCAGCGTCGCCGCCGACAGGGGTAGTGGGGCCAACGTCCTGACTTTC. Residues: CSVAADRGSGANVLTF.